This TCR beta chain was sequenced for a study of blood T cells in healthy people across ages (dated by TCRdb to 2013 to 2016). Study-level background: Template switching captured roughly one uniquely barcoded TCR beta cDNA molecule per two T cells in model experiments. Using deep sequencing normalized with unique cDNA molecular identifiers, the study measured how TCR beta repertoire diversity changes with age. Two additional independent replicas of 1 million unique cDNA reads from the same blood draw were analyzed for two donors (one aged 18 to 30 and one aged 80 or older). Four age groups were formed from the donors: young (average approximately 15 years), middle-aged (around 40), aged (over 55) and long-lived (less than 85). Results and caveats for the whole study, not just this receptor: A strong correlation was found between observed TCR beta diversity and the percentage of naive T cells measured by flow cytometry. Because the CMV infection status of the donors was unknown, age-related changes in expanded clonotypes may potentially have been confounded. Compared with the aged group, more naive CD4+ T cells, fewer expanded clones and increased TCR diversity were shown by the long-lived group, suggesting age selection. Estimates of total diversity based on one million sequenced T cells were considered lower bounds and underestimates. Bulk unsorted PBMC profiling prevented conclusive comparison of naive and antigen-experienced compartments. Observed TCR beta diversity per million T cells fell roughly linearly with age, and a significant reduction was already apparent by age around 36.

The donors were around 39 Caucasian individuals from Russia, aged roughly 6 to 100 years, who were systemically healthy. Each donor gave 8 to 10 milliliters of peripheral blood, collected into EDTA-treated Vacutainer tubes. Ficoll-Paque density-gradient centrifugation was used to isolate PBMCs, with at least 6 million obtained per sample. Trizol reagent was used to extract total RNA from the PBMCs, yielding at least 5.5 micrograms per sample. Naive CD45RAhigh/CD27high T cell percentages were measured by flow cytometry on a PBMC aliquot from every donor. The junction shows trimming of 3 bases on V and 0 bases on J, and the gene matches do not reach 8 bases of it. The CDR1 and CDR2 encoded by the germline V gene are ENHRY and SYGVKD. The CDR3 sequence holds 19 residues, the cysteine and phenylalanine included. The only DNA kept is the CDR3, 57 bases in frame from the first base. A note on this clonotype: No cognate antigen has been identified for it. Within one base of it there is no much larger clone, and no base qualities were kept.

Libraries were prepared through 5' RACE. The listed sequencing device is Illumina HiSeq 2500. The second PCR ran for roughly 7 to 12 cycles and used a J-beta primer mix along with a sample-barcoded 5' primer. A template-switch 5' adaptor carrying 12 random nucleotides introduced a unique molecular identifier onto each TCR beta cDNA molecule. At least 2.5 million CDR3-containing paired-end reads were obtained from each sample. All of the RNA was converted into first-strand cDNA using the Mint cDNA synthesis kit, with a TRBC-specific oligonucleotide serving as the primer. Following uracil-DNA glycosylase treatment, a first 18-cycle PCR with universal primers M1SS and BC2_uni_R was performed on all cDNA. From the authors' description of their analysis: Each sample was normalized by randomly selecting 1 million high-quality reads, each carrying a distinct molecular identifier. Instead of being binned into consensus sequences, reads that shared molecular identifiers were thrown out. MiTCR, with a Q25 quality threshold and the strictest error-elimination algorithm, was used for CDR3 identification, clonotype clustering and error correction. A nonparametric unseen species model with Euler transformation was used to estimate lower-bound total TCR beta diversity. In-frame beta chains were kept once TCRdb had trimmed the public reads at Q25 with fastp and called clones with MiXCR. Entries are consolidated by CDR3 protein sequence, retaining the most common genes and DNA. TCRdb's processing, not the authors', yielded these V and J calls. The sample table holds about 930,000 distinct CDR3 sequences, of which about 27% were seen once. The ten largest clones take up 9.5% to 13% of the sample.

A further study also used this sample, focusing on T cells of mothers and their children. Looking at the second paper: Nine systemically healthy Caucasian individuals served as donors, namely three mothers together with their six children. cDNA synthesis consumed the entire amount of extracted RNA, loaded at about 1.5 ug RNA in each 15 ul reaction. Sample barcodes and 2-4 random nucleotides were added via the M1S primer in the second PCR. More than 9 million TCR beta CDR3 reads were obtained from each mother, and several million reads were obtained from each child. Thymic selection shapes the output of TCR recombination in a similar way in related and unrelated pairs, and inherited differences have a minor effect. Normalized repertoire overlap was always slightly but never significantly higher in related than unrelated mother-child pairs. Persistent microchimeric T cell clones were not detected, at a sensitivity of around 100 clones per million clonotypes. To look for features that set related mother-child pairs apart from unrelated individuals, the researchers ran deep NGS to compare the TCR beta repertoires of mothers and children. Mothers averaged approximately 41 +/- 4 years of age and children averaged roughly 10 +/- 4 years. After adapters were ligated using NEBNext reagents, the libraries underwent 100+100 nt paired-end sequencing on an Illumina HiSeq 2000. To avoid cross-contamination, the mother libraries and the child libraries were prepared a month apart and sequenced in separate runs. For each donor, somewhere between about 450,000 and 2,000,000 distinct TCR beta clonotypes were identified. Naive TCR beta clonotypes were estimated from low-frequency clonotypes matched to each donor's FACS-determined naive share, without sorting.

The sequencing input was blood. The TCR was taken from a woman between 40 and 55 years old in good health. This receptor chain uses TRBV10-3 and TRBJ2-3, with TRBD2 matching 14 junction bases. CDR3 loop: CAISDSGTSGGHSTDTQYF. Here is the DNA: TGTGCCATCAGTGATTCTGGGACTAGCGGGGGACATAGCACAGATACGCAGTATTTT.